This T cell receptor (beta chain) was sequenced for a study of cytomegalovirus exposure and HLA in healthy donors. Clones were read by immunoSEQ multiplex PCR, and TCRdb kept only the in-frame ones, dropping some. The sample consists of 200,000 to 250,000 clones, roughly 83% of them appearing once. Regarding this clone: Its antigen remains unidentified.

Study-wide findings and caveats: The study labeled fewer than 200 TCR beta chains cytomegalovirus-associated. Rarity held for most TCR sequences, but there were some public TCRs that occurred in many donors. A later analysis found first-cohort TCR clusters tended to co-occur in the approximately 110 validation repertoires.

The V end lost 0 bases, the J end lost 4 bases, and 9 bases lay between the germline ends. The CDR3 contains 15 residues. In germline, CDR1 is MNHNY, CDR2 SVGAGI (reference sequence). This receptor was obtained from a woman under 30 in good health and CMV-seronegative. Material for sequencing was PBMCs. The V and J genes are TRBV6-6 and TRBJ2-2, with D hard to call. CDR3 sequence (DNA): TGTGCCAGCAGTTACTCCCCGGTTGGCACCGGGGAGCTGTTTTTT. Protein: CASSYSPVGTGELFF.